This TCR beta chain came from a study of technical replicates of blood from a few donors. Sequencing used immunoSEQ multiplex PCR; TCRdb keeps in-frame clones, though not all of them. The data contain tens of thousands of clones, roughly 93% of them seen just once; the ten biggest clones take up 0.4% to 0.45%. Sequencing was carried out using T cells isolated from PBMCs. The source of this sequence is a human donor in good health.

CDR3 nucleotides: TGTGCCAGCAGCTTGTCTGCCAGGGGGCTTAACACTGAAGCTTTCTTT. It specifies CASSLSARGLNTEAFF. The rearrangement uses TRBV5-5 and TRBJ1-1; 8 bases are shared with TRBD1. This CDR3 has 16 amino acids. V shed 1 base, J shed 2 bases, and the junction held 7 bases outside the gene matches. CDR1 and CDR2 from the germline V gene are SGHKS and YYEKEE (reference sequence).